This note documents a single TCR beta chain sequence. Other DNA sequences in the sample encode the same CDR3. The source of the sample is a study of cytomegalovirus exposure and HLA in healthy donors. Primers: 60 Vbeta forward and 13 Jbeta reverse. Assay used: immunoSEQ multiplex PCR; TCRdb lists only in-frame clones, some missing. The sample shows over 150,000 clones, roughly four fifths of them seen only once. The CDR3 is 13 amino acids. Deletions cut 4 bases from V and 4 bases from J, with 8 bases between. Germline assignment: CDR1 LNHDA and CDR2 SQIVND (reference sequence). The sample taken for sequencing was PBMCs. The V and J genes are TRBV19 and TRBJ1-5, with D uncertain. The receptor's source is a male donor in good health and CMV-seronegative. The CDR3 sequence is CASSSRQNQPQHF. The CDR3, as DNA: TGTGCCAGTAGTAGCAGGCAGAATCAGCCCCAGCATTTT.